These 32 T cell receptor beta chains were sequenced from one sample in a study of beta chain features in type 1 diabetes. Since all of the isolated RNA was reverse transcribed, expressed TCRB transcripts were what got sequenced. The method was immunoSEQ multiplex PCR; TCRdb's version includes in-frame clones alone and lacks a portion of them. The sample consists of 200,000 to 300,000 clones, 12% to 15% of them appearing once. Sequencing used naive CD4+ T cells from blood. The source of these receptors is a woman aged 40 to 50 in good health.

In this sample, this clone turned up a few times. This chain connects TRBV7-9 to TRBJ2-7; D possibly corresponds to TRBD1 (6 bases). V lost 4 bases and J lost 7, with 11 bases in between. The CDR3 covers 12 residues. Germline CDR1 SEHNR, CDR2 FQNEAQ (reference sequence). Written as DNA, the CDR3 is TGTGCCAGCAGCTCCCAGGGGTTAGAGCAGTACTTC. It specifies CASSSQGLEQYF.

V and J are TRBV9 and TRBJ1-2; 7 bases align to TRBD1. V shed 3 bases and J 6 bases; nucleotides not matched to a gene: 8. This CDR3 has 14 amino acids. Germline assignment: CDR1 SGDLS and CDR2 YYNGEE. For the CDR3, the DNA is TGTGCCAGCAGCGCCCGACAGGGACCGAATGGCTACACCTTC. Translated, it gives CASSARQGPNGYTF.

The chain couples TRBV7-2 to TRBJ2-1; 10 bases line up with TRBD2. The trim removed 3 bases at V and 3 bases at J, leaving 2 bases unmatched. Germline CDR1 reads SGHTA; CDR2 reads FQGNSA. The CDR3 spans 15 residues. For the CDR3, the DNA is TGTGCCAGCAGCTTCGGACTAGCGGACTACAATGAGCAGTTCTTC. It encodes CASSFGLADYNEQFF. Supplemented by reference TRBV7-2 and TRBJ2-1, the full variable domain reads GAGVSQSPSNKVTEKGKDVELRCDPISGHTALYWYRQSLGQGLEFLIYFQGNSAPDKSGLPSDRFSAERTGGSVSTLTIQRTQQEDSAVYLCASSFGLADYNEQFFGPGTRLTVL.

This clone appeared a few times. CDR3 amino acids: CASSEEQAYNEQFF. The CDR3 nucleotides read TGTGCCAGCAGTGAAGAGCAGGCCTACAATGAGCAGTTCTTC. This rearrangement joins TRBV2 to TRBJ2-1; the D is unclear. This CDR3 is built from 14 residues. The V gene lost 1 base and the J gene lost 2 bases, with 6 bases spanning the gap. Germline-derived CDR1 and CDR2 are SNHLY and FYNNEI.

The rearrangement joins TRBV19 to TRBJ1-5; D gene unclear. V was pared by 5 bases and J by 0 bases, with 14 bases between. Germline V gene data show CDR1 as LNHDA and CDR2 as SQIVND (reference sequence). This CDR3 has 16 amino acids. The CDR3 loop reads CASSQGGDYSNQPQHF. The CDR3 DNA reads as TGTGCCAGTAGTCAAGGAGGCGATTATAGCAATCAGCCCCAGCATTTT. Using reference TRBV19 and TRBJ1-5 for the parts outside the CDR3, the full variable domain is DGGITQSPKYLFRKEGQNVTLSCEQNLNHDAMYWYRQDPGQGLRLIYYSQIVNDFQKGDIAEGYSVSREKKESFPLTVTSAQKNPTAFYLCASSQGGDYSNQPQHFGDGTRLSIL.

Only a few counts were recorded for this clone. The gene calls are TRBV5-4 and TRBJ2-3; no definite D call. This CDR3 comprises 14 residues. Deletions cut 0 bases from V and 2 bases from J, with 7 bases between. CDR1 and CDR2 from the germline V gene are SGHNT and YYREEE (reference sequence). CDR3 loop: CASSLARFTDTQYF. CDR3 DNA: TGTGCCAGCAGCTTGGCCAGATTCACAGATACGCAGTATTTT.

A remark on this clone: Since no conserved phenylalanine or tryptophan closes the CDR3, a read error is the likely cause. This chain uses TRBV9 with TRBJ1-2; D is possibly TRBD1 (5 bases). The V gene's germline CDR1 is SGDLS and CDR2 YYNGEE. V was shortened by 3 bases and J by 5 bases, with 11 bases between the two germline ends. The CDR3 has 13 amino acids. This CDR3 reads CASSGGGEYGYTL. CDR3 in DNA: TGTGCCAGCAGCGGGGGAGGGGAGTATGGCTACACCCTC.

The genes are TRBV5-1 and TRBJ2-5, with no clear D. V was clipped by 4 bases and J by 4 bases, with 17 bases between them. Germline-derived CDR1 and CDR2 are SGHRS and YFSETQ. This CDR3 comprises 15 residues. In DNA form, the CDR3 reads TGCGCCAGCAGCGCGGTAGGATCCAGCCGAGAGACCCAGTACTTC. Translation gives CASSAVGSSRETQYF. Variable domain in full (rest from reference TRBV5-1 and TRBJ2-5): KAGVTQTPRYLIKTRGQQVTLSCSPISGHRSVSWYQQTPGQGLQFLFEYFSETQRNKGNFPGRFSGRQFSNSRSEMNVSTLELGDSALYLCASSAVGSSRETQYFGPGTRLLVL.

The genes are TRBV5-1 and TRBJ2-5; maybe TRBD1 (5 bases). CDR1 is SGHRS, CDR2 YFSETQ, per germline. This CDR3 has 13 residues. Trimming removed 0 bases at V and 4 bases at J, with 7 bases between. CDR3: CASSLAGLETQYF. CDR3 nucleotides: TGCGCCAGCAGCTTGGCAGGGTTAGAGACCCAGTACTTC. Looking up the rest from reference TRBV5-1 and TRBJ2-5 gives the full variable domain: KAGVTQTPRYLIKTRGQQVTLSCSPISGHRSVSWYQQTPGQGLQFLFEYFSETQRNKGNFPGRFSGRQFSNSRSEMNVSTLELGDSALYLCASSLAGLETQYFGPGTRLLVL.

There are a few counts of this clone. The V call is TRBV28, the J call TRBJ2-2; D gene unclear. Germline V gives CDR1 MDHEN, CDR2 SYDVKM. The CDR3 is made up of 13 amino acids. Trimming stripped 3 bases from V and 5 bases from J, with 7 bases between. The CDR3 DNA sequence: TGTGCCAGCAGTTTTCTCGAGACCGGGGAGCTGTTTTTT. Its protein product is CASSFLETGELFF.

In its sample, this clone was seen a few times. The rearrangement joins TRBV11-2 to TRBJ2-3, with D unclear. With 1 base removed from V and 7 bases from J, the gap between germline ends came to 12 bases. Germline V gives CDR1 SGHAT, CDR2 FQNNGV. The CDR3 has 14 amino acids. CDR3 amino acids: CASSLGQAANTQYF. The CDR3 DNA sequence: TGTGCCAGCAGCTTAGGGCAGGCCGCGAATACGCAGTATTTT. Filled out from reference TRBV11-2 and TRBJ2-3, the complete variable domain reads EAGVAQSPRYKIIEKRQSVAFWCNPISGHATLYWYQQILGQGPKLLIQFQNNGVVDDSQLPKDRFSAERLKGVDSTLKIQPAKLEDSAVYLCASSLGQAANTQYFGPGTRLTVL.

This clone appeared a single time. The CDR3 coding sequence is TGCGCCAGCAGCCGCGGCCCGAACTATGGCTACACCTTC. Residues: CASSRGPNYGYTF. The chain employs TRBV5-1 and TRBJ1-2; no clear D. Germline CDR1 reads SGHRS; CDR2 reads YFSETQ. This CDR3 has 13 residues. The V and J ends lost 4 bases and 2 bases respectively, with 9 bases between them. The full variable domain, in which reference TRBV5-1 and TRBJ1-2 provide the parts outside the CDR3, is KAGVTQTPRYLIKTRGQQVTLSCSPISGHRSVSWYQQTPGQGLQFLFEYFSETQRNKGNFPGRFSGRQFSNSRSEMNVSTLELGDSALYLCASSRGPNYGYTFGSGTRLTVV.

CDR3 bases: TGTGCCAGCAGTATCTCCCTCCAGAATTCACCCCTCCACTTT. This translates into CASSISLQNSPLHF. The chain recombines TRBV27 with TRBJ1-6; D is uncertain. V lost 5 bases and J lost 7, with 12 bases in between. CDR1 is MNHEY and CDR2 is SMNVEV in the germline V gene (reference sequence). The CDR3 runs to 14 residues.

This CDR3 is CASLLNHLAGVSYEQYF. As DNA, the CDR3 is TGTGCCAGCCTCCTTAACCACCTAGCGGGGGTATCCTACGAGCAGTACTTC. The V gene is TRBV11-2, the J gene TRBJ2-7; 10 nucleotides agree with TRBD2. The germline CDR1 and CDR2 sequences are SGHAT and FQNNGV. With 8 bases clipped from V and 1 base from J, the junction kept 14 bases outside the gene matches. CDR3 size: 17 residues.

Many counts were recorded for this clone. V usage is TRBV9 and J usage is TRBJ2-2; D gene uncertain. The CDR3 is made up of 13 amino acids. Trimming removed 0 bases from V and 6 bases from J, with 6 bases in between. Per the germline V gene, CDR1 is SGDLS and CDR2 is YYNGEE. The CDR3 DNA sequence: TGTGCCAGCAGCGTAGCGTCTGCCGGGGAGCTGTTTTTT. Its protein product is CASSVASAGELFF.

Only a few counts were recorded for this clone. This rearrangement joins TRBV4-2 to TRBJ2-7; D is possibly TRBD2 (5 bases). The V end was cut by 4 bases, the J end by 3 bases, with 7 bases between. The CDR3 has 12 residues. The germline V gene encodes CDR1 LGHNA and CDR2 YNFKEQ. The CDR3 spells CASSLSGYEQYF. CDR3 nucleotide sequence: TGTGCCAGCAGCCTGAGCGGCTACGAGCAGTACTTC.

The table lists this clone with a few counts. The chain is built from TRBV7-9 and TRBJ2-4; TRBD1 might be the D (5 bases). The germline V and J ends were trimmed by 0 bases and 0 bases, with 12 bases remaining between them. Germline V gene sequence: CDR1 SEHNR, CDR2 FQNEAQ (reference sequence). The CDR3 loop spans 17 amino acids. The CDR3 DNA is TGTGCCAGCAGCTTAGCGCGACAGAGACTAGCCAAAAACATTCAGTACTTC. Its protein is CASSLARQRLAKNIQYF.

The chain employs TRBV9 and TRBJ1-2, with TRBD1 matching 9 bases. Per the germline V gene, CDR1 is SGDLS and CDR2 is YYNGEE. The CDR3 totals 16 residues. V lost 3 bases, J lost 1 base, and 7 bases stayed unmatched. The CDR3 coding sequence is TGTGCCAGCAGCGCCCAACAGGGGGCGAGTAACTATGGCTACACCTTC. Translating gives CASSAQQGASNYGYTF.

This clone turned up a few times. V usage is TRBV28 and J usage is TRBJ1-4, with D possibly being TRBD1 (6 bases). This CDR3 comprises 15 residues. V was shortened by 4 bases and J by 8 bases, with 17 bases between the two germline ends. The germline V gene encodes CDR1 MDHEN and CDR2 SYDVKM. The CDR3 DNA reads TGTGCCAGCAGTTCCATCCAGGGGTTAGCAGAAAAACTGTTTTTT. Its translation: CASSSIQGLAEKLFF.

This clone was counted a few times. This chain links TRBV19 with TRBJ1-2; D may be TRBD1 (5 bases). The CDR3 spans 16 residues. Per germline, CDR1 LNHDA and CDR2 SQIVND (reference sequence). V shed 6 bases and J shed 5 bases, with 22 bases lying between them. CDR3 amino acids: CASSPIGRGHQYGYTF. The CDR3 coding sequence is TGTGCCAGTAGCCCTATAGGGAGGGGTCATCAGTATGGCTACACCTTC.

This clone was recorded a few times. The chain has TRBV29-1 and TRBJ1-2; 7 bases are shared with TRBD1. V was pared by 7 bases and J by 4 bases, with 12 bases of the junction left unmatched. The germline gives CDR1 SQVTM, CDR2 ANQGSEA. The CDR3 consists of 14 residues. The CDR3 loop reads CSGEPRGQVYGYTF. CDR3 coding DNA: TGCAGCGGAGAACCAAGGGGGCAGGTCTATGGCTACACCTTC.

The chain links TRBV15 to TRBJ2-2, with unresolved D. This CDR3 has 15 amino acids. CDR1 and CDR2 from the germline V gene are LNHNV and YYDKDF (reference sequence). The V end was cut by 5 bases, the J end by 4 bases, with 14 bases between. CDR3 in amino acids: CATSPTESPTGELFF. The CDR3, as DNA: TGTGCCACCAGCCCCACTGAGTCCCCCACCGGGGAGCTGTTTTTT.

A few counts support this clone. J is TRBJ2-3 and V is TRBV18, with TRBD1 identical over 8 bases. V was pared by 7 bases and J by 2 bases, with 8 bases of the junction left unmatched. CDR3 length: 15 residues. Per the germline V gene, CDR1 is KGHSH and CDR2 is LQKENI. CDR3 loop: CASFRGTGVTDTQYF. In DNA, the CDR3 is TGTGCCAGCTTCAGAGGGACAGGAGTCACAGATACGCAGTATTTT.

Concerning this clone itself: The sample holds other DNA sequences that translate to the same CDR3. The CDR3 DNA reads as TGCAGCGTTGAAGGTAGAGTGAACACTGAAGCTTTCTTT. Translated, it gives CSVEGRVNTEAFF. The chain uses TRBV29-1 and TRBJ1-1; D is unclear. Trimming cost V 1 base and J 0 bases, with 6 bases left between them. Germline assignment: CDR1 SQVTM and CDR2 ANQGSEA. CDR3 size: 13 residues.

The gene calls are TRBV6-5 and TRBJ1-4, with D perhaps TRBD1 (6 bases). The germline V and J ends were trimmed by 6 bases and 2 bases, with 13 bases remaining between them. In germline, CDR1 is MNHEY, CDR2 SVGAGI. This CDR3 spans 15 amino acids. CDR3 bases: TGTGCCAGCAGGCTACAGGGAGTGACTAATGAAAAACTGTTTTTT. This sequence encodes CASRLQGVTNEKLFF.

The chain employs TRBV5-1 and TRBJ1-3; D uncertain. V was shortened by 2 bases and J by 0 bases, with 9 bases between the two germline ends. Germline V gene data show CDR1 as SGHRS and CDR2 as YFSETQ. The CDR3 extends over 15 amino acids. CDR3 sequence (DNA): TGCGCCAGCAGCTTAGACGGGGACTCTGGAAACACCATATATTTT. As protein: CASSLDGDSGNTIYF.

There are a few counts of this clone. The rearrangement uses TRBV10-3 and TRBJ2-7, with D maybe TRBD1 (6 bases). Germline V gene data show CDR1 as ENHRY and CDR2 as SYGVKD. The CDR3 loop spans 12 amino acids. The V and J ends lost 10 bases and 4 bases respectively, with 14 bases between them. CDR3 nucleotides: TGTGCCAATCCGACAGGACCGTACGAGCAGTACTTC. Amino acids: CANPTGPYEQYF.

This clone has a handful of counts. The chain employs TRBV27 and TRBJ1-2, with 7 bases identical to TRBD1. CDR3 length: 18 residues. V lost 3 bases and J lost 0; bases outside the gene matches: 13. Germline values: CDR1 MNHEY, CDR2 SMNVEV (reference sequence). The CDR3 region has the DNA TGTGCCAGCAGTTTCAAACCACCTCAGGGGGGAGCTAACTATGGCTACACCTTC. Its translation: CASSFKPPQGGANYGYTF.

The chain is built from TRBV14 and TRBJ2-1; 10 bases match TRBD2. J gave up 14 bases and V 4 bases, and 11 bases lay outside the gene matches. CDR1 SGHDN and CDR2 FVKESK come from the germline V gene. The CDR3 is made up of 14 amino acids. CDR3 sequence (DNA): TGTGCCAGCAGCCGAAATAGCGGGGGGCTCTTAGAGTTCTTC. The encoded protein is CASSRNSGGLLEFF. Complete variable domain (other parts from reference TRBV14 and TRBJ2-1): EAGVTQFPSHSVIEKGQTVTLRCDPISGHDNLYWYRRVMGKEIKFLLHFVKESKQDESGMPNNRFLAERTGGTYSTLKVQPAELEDSGVYFCASSRNSGGLLEFFGPGTRLTVL.

This chain links TRBV7-9 with TRBJ2-7, with D hard to call. V was shortened by 4 bases and J by 4 bases, with 5 bases between the two germline ends. The germline V gene encodes CDR1 SEHNR and CDR2 FQNEAQ (reference sequence). The CDR3 extends over 11 amino acids. The CDR3 coding sequence is TGTGCCAGCAGCTACCGGTACGAGCAGTACTTC. Translation gives CASSYRYEQYF.

This clone was seen a handful of times. The chain uses TRBV11-2 and TRBJ1-1; D remains unclear. The germline gives CDR1 SGHAT, CDR2 FQNNGV. The V gene lost 3 bases and the J gene lost 4 bases, with 15 bases spanning the gap. CDR3 length equals 15 residues. This chain's CDR3 is CASSFYTSGSTEAFF. The CDR3 nucleotides read TGTGCCAGCAGCTTCTATACGTCGGGGTCCACTGAAGCTTTCTTT.

The chain employs TRBV6-5 and TRBJ2-2; 12 nucleotides match TRBD1. There are 14 residues in the CDR3. V was pared by 10 bases and J by 6 bases, with 6 bases of the junction left unmatched. The germline gives CDR1 MNHEY, CDR2 SVGAGI. This CDR3 reads CAIAGTGGAGELFF. CDR3 DNA sequence: TGTGCCATCGCCGGGACAGGGGGCGCCGGGGAGCTGTTTTTT.